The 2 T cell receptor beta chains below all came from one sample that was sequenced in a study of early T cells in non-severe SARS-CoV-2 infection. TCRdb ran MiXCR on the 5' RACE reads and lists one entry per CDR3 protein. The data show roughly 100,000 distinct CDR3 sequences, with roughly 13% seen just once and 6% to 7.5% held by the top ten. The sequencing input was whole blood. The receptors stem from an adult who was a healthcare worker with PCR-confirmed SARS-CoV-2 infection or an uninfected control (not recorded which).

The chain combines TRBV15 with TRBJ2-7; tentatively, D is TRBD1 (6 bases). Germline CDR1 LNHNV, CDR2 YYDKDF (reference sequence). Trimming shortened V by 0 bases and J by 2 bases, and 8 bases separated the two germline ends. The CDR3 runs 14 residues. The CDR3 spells CATSRDAGAYEQYF. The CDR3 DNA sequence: TGTGCCACCAGCAGAGATGCAGGGGCCTACGAGCAGTACTTC. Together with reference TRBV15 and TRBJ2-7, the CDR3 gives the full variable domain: DAMVIQNPRYQVTQFGKPVTLSCSQTLNHNVMYWYQQKSSQAPKLLFHYYDKDFNNEADTPDNFQSRRPNTSFCFLDIRSPGLGDTAMYLCATSRDAGAYEQYFGPGTRLTVT.

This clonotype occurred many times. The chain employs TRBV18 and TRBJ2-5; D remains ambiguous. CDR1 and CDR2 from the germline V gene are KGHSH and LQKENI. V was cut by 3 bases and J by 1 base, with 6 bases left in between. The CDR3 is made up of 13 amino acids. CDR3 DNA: TGTGCCAGCTCACCCAGCCCCCAAGAGACCCAGTACTTC. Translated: CASSPSPQETQYF.